Presented here are 21 T cell receptor beta chains from one specimen sequenced in a study of blood T cell repertoires in COVID-19. Clones were read by immunoSEQ multiplex PCR, and TCRdb kept only the in-frame ones, dropping some. In the table there are about 190,000 clones, roughly 84% of which are singletons. Input material: PBMCs or T cells enriched from blood (not recorded which). Receptor source: a woman between 25 and 40 years old who had recovered from COVID-19.

To note about this clone: This specimen includes other DNA sequences encoding the same CDR3. The J gene is TRBJ1-6, the V gene TRBV5-1; a possible D gene is TRBD1 (6 bases). This CDR3 has 13 amino acids. CDR1 SGHRS and CDR2 YFSETQ come from the germline V gene. The V end was cut by 2 bases, the J end by 8 bases, with 8 bases between. The CDR3 spells CASSFRGDSPLHF. The CDR3 region has the DNA TGCGCCAGCAGCTTCAGGGGTGATTCACCCCTCCACTTT. Complete variable domain (other parts from reference TRBV5-1 and TRBJ1-6): KAGVTQTPRYLIKTRGQQVTLSCSPISGHRSVSWYQQTPGQGLQFLFEYFSETQRNKGNFPGRFSGRQFSNSRSEMNVSTLELGDSALYLCASSFRGDSPLHFGNGTRLTVT.

There are a few counts of this clone. This chain connects TRBV5-1 to TRBJ2-7; 7 bases align to TRBD2. CDR3 length equals 16 residues. In germline, CDR1 is SGHRS, CDR2 YFSETQ. The V gene end was trimmed by 2 bases and the J gene end by 4 bases; junction bases not matched to a gene: 12. The CDR3 DNA follows: TGCGCCAGCAGCTTAACGTCGACGGCGGGAGAGTACGAGCAGTACTTC. It specifies CASSLTSTAGEYEQYF.

This chain links TRBV2 with TRBJ1-5, with 7 positions matching TRBD1. Germline CDR1 SNHLY, CDR2 FYNNEI. Trimming took 7 bases from V and 3 from J; bases not matched to a gene: 3. The CDR3 is 13 amino acids. CDR3 amino acids: CASTGTDNQPQHF. The CDR3 bases are TGTGCCAGCACTGGGACAGACAATCAGCCCCAGCATTTT.

This chain connects TRBV7-9 to TRBJ1-2, with TRBD1 matching over 7 bases. The ends lost 5 bases at V and 0 bases at J; junction bases unmatched: 3. CDR1 SEHNR and CDR2 FQNEAQ come from the germline V gene (reference sequence). This CDR3 is 14 amino acids long. The DNA of the CDR3 is TGTGCCAGCAGCGCCGGGACAGCTAACTATGGCTACACCTTC. Amino acids: CASSAGTANYGYTF.

This rearrangement joins TRBV6-5 to TRBJ2-3; TRBD2 aligns across 7 bases. In germline, CDR1 is MNHEY, CDR2 SVGAGI. The CDR3 loop spans 14 amino acids. With 2 bases clipped from V and 5 bases from J, the junction kept 4 bases outside the gene matches. CDR3 bases: TGTGCCAGCAGTTACCGCGGGGGACGAGATACGCAGTATTTT. It yields the protein CASSYRGGRDTQYF.

V is TRBV6-5 and J is TRBJ1-1, with 12 bases that match TRBD1. The CDR3 sequence is 15 residues long. CDR1 and CDR2 (germline): MNHEY, SVGAGI. The junction had 7 bases not matched to a gene; V was cut back by 7 bases and J by 4 bases. The CDR3 loop is CASTPGTGGFTEAFF. CDR3 coding DNA: TGTGCCAGCACCCCCGGGACAGGGGGCTTCACTGAAGCTTTCTTT.

V and J are TRBV11-2 and TRBJ2-1; 8 bases match TRBD2. The CDR3 is made up of 15 amino acids. V lost 1 base and J lost 3; bases outside the gene matches: 2. Germline V gene lookup returns CDR1 SGHAT and CDR2 FQNNGV. CDR3 region: CASSLVAGIYNEQFF. CDR3 DNA: TGTGCCAGCAGCTTAGTAGCGGGAATCTACAATGAGCAGTTCTTC. The full variable domain, with the rest looked up from reference TRBV11-2 and TRBJ2-1, is EAGVAQSPRYKIIEKRQSVAFWCNPISGHATLYWYQQILGQGPKLLIQFQNNGVVDDSQLPKDRFSAERLKGVDSTLKIQPAKLEDSAVYLCASSLVAGIYNEQFFGPGTRLTVL.

Written as DNA, the CDR3 is TGCGCCAGCAGCTCGGACATGCGTGGAGCAGATACGCAGTATTTT. Translation: CASSSDMRGADTQYF. The genes are TRBV5-1 and TRBJ2-3, with D possibly TRBD1 on 5 matching bases. This CDR3 is 15 amino acids long. V dropped 3 bases and J dropped 4 bases, with 15 bases sitting between them. Germline CDR1 SGHRS, CDR2 YFSETQ.

In this sample, this clone turned up a few times. This chain joins TRBV9 and TRBJ2-1; 10 bases map to TRBD1. The germline CDR1 and CDR2 sequences are SGDLS and YYNGEE. The CDR3 covers 16 residues. The V gene end was trimmed by 1 base and the J gene end by 3 bases; junction bases not matched to a gene: 4. This chain's CDR3 is CASSVRGQGVYNEQFF. DNA for the CDR3: TGTGCCAGCAGCGTACGCGGACAGGGGGTCTACAATGAGCAGTTCTTC.

The rearrangement links TRBV19 to TRBJ2-3; no reliable D call. The CDR3 has 13 residues. The V end was cut by 4 bases, the J end by 4 bases, with 9 bases between. CDR1 and CDR2 (germline): LNHDA, SQIVND (reference sequence). The CDR3 sequence is CASSTSTADTQYF. CDR3 nucleotides: TGTGCCAGTAGTACCTCCACAGCAGATACGCAGTATTTT.

The chain employs TRBV7-9 and TRBJ2-5; perhaps TRBD1 as D (5 bases). The germline gives CDR1 SEHNR, CDR2 FQNEAQ (reference sequence). The CDR3 loop spans 15 amino acids. V was shortened by 1 base and J by 5 bases, with 14 bases between the two germline ends. CDR3 nucleotides: TGTGCCAGCAGCTTAGAGACAGACAACAAGGAGACCCAGTACTTC. This translates into CASSLETDNKETQYF.

This clone has a single count. The chain couples TRBV18 to TRBJ2-1, with 8 positions matching TRBD1. Trimming removed 4 bases from V and 6 bases from J; junction bases left unmatched: 8. CDR1 and CDR2 (germline): KGHSH, LQKENI. CDR3 length: 15 amino acids. CDR3 region: CASSLGTGIINEQFF. Written as DNA, the CDR3 is TGTGCCAGCTCACTTGGGACAGGTATAATCAATGAGCAGTTCTTC.

This chain links TRBV13 with TRBJ2-7, with TRBD1 matching 7 bases. The CDR3 runs to 13 residues. Germline values: CDR1 PRHDT, CDR2 FYEKMQ (reference sequence). The J segment lost 5 bases and the V segment lost 5 bases, leaving 6 bases of the junction unmatched. CDR3: CASSPTGENEQYF. The CDR3 DNA follows: TGTGCCAGCAGCCCTACAGGGGAGAACGAGCAGTACTTC.

The chain carries TRBV10-2 and TRBJ2-2; D is possibly TRBD2 (5 bases). Germline CDR1 is WSHSY and CDR2 is SAAADI. This CDR3 contains 15 residues. With 3 bases removed from V and 6 bases from J, the gap between germline ends came to 14 bases. The CDR3, as DNA: TGCGCCAGCAGTGAAGTAGTGGGAGAGGCCGGGGAGCTGTTTTTT. Its translation: CASSEVVGEAGELFF.

The V and J genes are TRBV30 and TRBJ2-7, with TRBD1 as a possible D gene (7 bases). V was cut by 4 bases and J by 3 bases, with 16 bases left in between. Germline V gives CDR1 GTSNPN, CDR2 SVGIG (reference sequence). The CDR3 is 14 amino acids. CDR3 loop: CAWTRQGGYYEQYF. The CDR3 nucleotides are TGTGCCTGGACTAGACAGGGAGGCTACTACGAGCAGTACTTC.

The CDR3 sequence: CASRFEPCPKQYV. CDR3 in DNA: TGTGCAAGTCGCTTCGAACCTTGTCCTAAGCAGTACGTC. The chain has TRBV12-2 and TRBJ2-7; the table's D gene call, TRBD2, was not cross checked with the DNA. TRBV12-2 counts as a pseudogene. The CDR3 consists of 13 residues.

The rearrangement uses TRBV3-1 (or the pseudogene TRBV3-2) and TRBJ2-3, with 14 positions matching TRBD2. V gave up 3 bases and J gave up 6 bases; unmatched junction bases: 5. Germline-derived CDR1 and CDR2 are LGHDT and YNNKEL (reference sequence). CDR3 length equals 16 residues. CDR3 residues: CASSQRTSGRSDTQYF. Written as DNA, the CDR3 is TGTGCCAGCAGCCAGAGGACTAGCGGGAGGTCCGATACGCAGTATTTT.

The chain has TRBV18 and TRBJ1-2; tentative D call: TRBD1 (5 bases). V was cut by 3 bases and J by 8 bases, with 10 bases left in between. Germline values: CDR1 KGHSH, CDR2 LQKENI. CDR3 size: 12 residues. For the CDR3, the DNA is TGTGCCAGCTCACCTAATGGGGCGGGCTACACCTTC. This codes for CASSPNGAGYTF.

The chain couples TRBV20-1 to TRBJ1-2; D ambiguous. CDR1 and CDR2 from the germline V gene are DFQATT and SNEGSKA (reference sequence). The CDR3 has 12 residues. V shed 3 bases and J shed 4 bases, with 9 bases lying between them. The CDR3 DNA reads TGCAGTGCTAGTCAAGGGAGCTATGGCTACACCTTC. It is translated as CSASQGSYGYTF.

The chain has TRBV28 and TRBJ2-7; 8 bases agree with TRBD1. The V and J ends lost 3 bases and 2 bases, in that order; junction bases with no gene match: 3. The CDR3 length is 14 residues. Germline lookup yields CDR1 MDHEN and CDR2 SYDVKM. The CDR3 loop reads CASSFGTGTYEQYV. For the CDR3, the DNA is TGTGCCAGCAGTTTCGGGACAGGTACCTACGAGCAGTACGTC.

The chain is built from TRBV24-1 and TRBJ2-1; 9 bases match TRBD2. The length of the CDR3 is 17 residues. CDR1 is KGHDR and CDR2 is SFDVKD in the germline V gene. Losses at the gene ends were 5 bases for V and 0 bases for J; bases not matched to a gene: 7. The CDR3 region has the DNA TGTGCCACCAGTGGTATTCATAGCGGGAGCTCCTACAATGAGCAGTTCTTC. It translates to CATSGIHSGSSYNEQFF.